This T cell receptor beta chain is drawn from a study of blood T cell repertoires in COVID-19 (dated by TCRdb to the early 2020s). Background for the entire study: Samples from collaborators originated in the United States, Italy and Spain and spanned both the acute and convalescent phases of COVID-19. The material from the prospective study consisted of cDNA or gDNA derived from T cells, B-cell-depleted T cells, or PBMCs. Samples were obtained from the ongoing ImmuneRACE study (first 160 participants) and from 1,254 subjects provided by 6 global collaborators. The sample metadata nearly always contained a de-identified subject ID, COVID-19 status, age in years and sex. The repertoires were released in a freely available public database intended as a resource for research on the immune response to SARS-CoV-2. Where HLA class I and class II types were available, the types were taken from metadata supplied by the sample provider, not from assay-based typing. Deeply sampled blood TCRbeta repertoires from subjects exposed to, actively infected with, or recovered from COVID-19 were included in the dataset.

The research as a whole found: How much clinical and demographic metadata was included differed by source and by participant, and the metadata was provided uncurated.

A remark on this clone: Its cognate antigen has yet to be identified. Within one base of it there is no much larger clone, and no base qualities were kept.

Whole blood was collected in K2EDTA tubes by collaborating institutions according to the institutions' own protocols. For TCRbeta analysis, collaborators shipped samples as frozen whole blood, isolated PBMCs, or DNA extracted from either of those sample types. The immunoSEQ Assay, a bias-controlled multiplex PCR, was used to amplify TCRbeta CDR3 regions from genomic DNA. The authors' pipeline ran thus. The number of nucleated cells in each sample was estimated by amplification of reference gene primers within the assay. To quantify the absolute abundance of each unique TCRbeta CDR3 rearrangement, sequence reads were collapsed and filtered. Productive Simpson clonality was computed per sample as the square root of Simpson's diversity index over productive rearrangements. In TCRdb, the immuneACCESS table is reduced to in-frame sequences with V and J assigned. These tables do not hold every clone; where another copy was compared, an unresolved V gene accounts for under half, and the others remain unexplained. Clone size and the V and J calls come from that table; the DNA yielded D and trimming. Within this sample are roughly 97,000 clones, with just under 85% of them counted one time only. Around 9.3% of the sample is in the top ten clones.

Trimming at the junction amounts to 2 bases on V and 2 bases on J, and the germline ends lie 6 bases apart. The CDR3 spans 13 residues, from the cysteine through the phenylalanine. Only the CDR3 portion is preserved as DNA: 39 bases, with reading frame beginning at the first base. From the germline V gene, CDR1 is MGHRA and CDR2 is YSYEKL. This clonotype originated in a man in his 70s with acute or convalescent COVID-19. Recombination connected TRBV4-1 to TRBJ1-2; confidence is insufficient to name the D gene. The sample comprised peripheral blood. The CDR3 reads CASSQRENYGYTF. The base sequence is TGCGCCAGCAGCCAACGGGAAAACTATGGCTACACCTTC.